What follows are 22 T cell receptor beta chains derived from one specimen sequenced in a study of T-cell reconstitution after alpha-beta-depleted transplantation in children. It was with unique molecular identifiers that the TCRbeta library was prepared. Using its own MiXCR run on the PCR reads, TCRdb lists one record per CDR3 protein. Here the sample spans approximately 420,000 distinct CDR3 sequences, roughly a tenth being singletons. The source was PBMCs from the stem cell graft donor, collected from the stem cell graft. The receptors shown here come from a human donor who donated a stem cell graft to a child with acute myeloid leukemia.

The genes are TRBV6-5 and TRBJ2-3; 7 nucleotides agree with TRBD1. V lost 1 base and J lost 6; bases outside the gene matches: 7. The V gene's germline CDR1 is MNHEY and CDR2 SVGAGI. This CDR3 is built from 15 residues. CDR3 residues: CASSYWGTASDTQYF. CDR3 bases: TGTGCCAGCAGTTACTGGGGGACAGCCTCCGATACGCAGTATTTT.

Here the CDR3 DNA reads TGTGCCAGCAGCTTAGCCGGGACAGAATATCAGCCCCAGCATTTT. Encoded protein: CASSLAGTEYQPQHF. The gene calls are TRBV7-9 and TRBJ1-5; 7 bases agree with TRBD1. The CDR3 covers 15 residues. Germline values: CDR1 SEHNR, CDR2 FQNEAQ (reference sequence). Trimming removed 0 bases from V and 5 bases from J; junction bases left unmatched: 4.

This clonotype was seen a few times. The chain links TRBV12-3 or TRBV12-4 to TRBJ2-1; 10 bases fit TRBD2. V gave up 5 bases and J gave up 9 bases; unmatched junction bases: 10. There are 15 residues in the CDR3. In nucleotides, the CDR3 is TGTGCCAGCAGTCCGACTAGCGGGCTGGGGGGTGAGCAGTTCTTC. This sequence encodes CASSPTSGLGGEQFF.

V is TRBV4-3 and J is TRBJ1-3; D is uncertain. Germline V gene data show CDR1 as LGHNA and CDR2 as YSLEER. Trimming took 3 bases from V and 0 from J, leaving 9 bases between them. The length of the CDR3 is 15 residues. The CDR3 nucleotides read TGCGCCAGCAGCCAGTTGGAAAACTCTGGAAACACCATATATTTT. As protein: CASSQLENSGNTIYF.

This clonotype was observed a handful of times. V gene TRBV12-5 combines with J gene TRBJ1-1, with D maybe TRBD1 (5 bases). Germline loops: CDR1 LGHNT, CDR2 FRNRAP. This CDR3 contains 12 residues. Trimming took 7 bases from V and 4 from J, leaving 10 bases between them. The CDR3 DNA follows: TGTGCTAGTGCCCGGGGGAGCACTGAAGCTTTCTTT. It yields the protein CASARGSTEAFF. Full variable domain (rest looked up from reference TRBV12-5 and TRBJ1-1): DARVTQTPRHKVTEMGQEVTMRCQPILGHNTVFWYRQTMMQGLELLAYFRNRAPLDDSGMPKDRFSAEMPDATLATLKIQPSEPRDSAVYFCASARGSTEAFFGQGTRLTVV.

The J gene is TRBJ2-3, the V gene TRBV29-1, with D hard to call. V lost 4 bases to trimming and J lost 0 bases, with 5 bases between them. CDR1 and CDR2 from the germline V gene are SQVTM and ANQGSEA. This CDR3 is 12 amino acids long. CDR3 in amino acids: CSVAPSTDTQYF. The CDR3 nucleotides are TGCAGCGTTGCCCCTAGCACAGATACGCAGTATTTT.

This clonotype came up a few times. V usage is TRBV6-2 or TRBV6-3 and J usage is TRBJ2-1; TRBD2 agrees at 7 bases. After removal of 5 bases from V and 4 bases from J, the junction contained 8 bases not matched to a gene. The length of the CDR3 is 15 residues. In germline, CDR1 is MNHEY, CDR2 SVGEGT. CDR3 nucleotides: TGTGCCAGCAGTGTCCTAGCGGACCCGTACAATGAGCAGTTCTTC. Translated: CASSVLADPYNEQFF.

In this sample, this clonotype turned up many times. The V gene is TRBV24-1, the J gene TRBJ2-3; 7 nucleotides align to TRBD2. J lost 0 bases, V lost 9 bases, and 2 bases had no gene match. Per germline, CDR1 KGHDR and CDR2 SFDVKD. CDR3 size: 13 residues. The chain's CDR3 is CATGEGSTDTQYF. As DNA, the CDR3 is TGTGCCACCGGGGAGGGGAGCACAGATACGCAGTATTTT.

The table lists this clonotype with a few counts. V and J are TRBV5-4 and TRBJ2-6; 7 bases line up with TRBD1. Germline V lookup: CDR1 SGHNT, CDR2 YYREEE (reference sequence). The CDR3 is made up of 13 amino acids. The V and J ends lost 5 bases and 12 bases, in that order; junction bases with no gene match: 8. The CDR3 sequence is CASRPGGPGVLTF. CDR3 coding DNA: TGTGCCAGCAGACCAGGGGGTCCCGGCGTCCTGACTTTC.

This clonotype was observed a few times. DNA of the CDR3: TGTGCCAGCAGCCAAGGCGACACAGGGGAGAGGCAGTACTTC. Translating it yields CASSQGDTGERQYF. The chain uses TRBV4-2 and TRBJ2-7; TRBD1 matches at 7 bases. Germline assignment: CDR1 LGHNA and CDR2 YNFKEQ. The CDR3 runs 14 residues. The V gene end was trimmed by 1 base and the J gene end by 9 bases; junction bases not matched to a gene: 9.

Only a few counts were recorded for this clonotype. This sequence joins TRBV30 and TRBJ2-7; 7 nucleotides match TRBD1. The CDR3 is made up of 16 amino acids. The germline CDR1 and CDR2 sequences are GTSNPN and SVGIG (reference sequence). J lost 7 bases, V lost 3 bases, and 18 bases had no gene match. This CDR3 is CAWRIFGRGRLSEQYF. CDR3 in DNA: TGTGCCTGGAGAATATTTGGAAGGGGGCGACTTTCGGAGCAGTACTTC.

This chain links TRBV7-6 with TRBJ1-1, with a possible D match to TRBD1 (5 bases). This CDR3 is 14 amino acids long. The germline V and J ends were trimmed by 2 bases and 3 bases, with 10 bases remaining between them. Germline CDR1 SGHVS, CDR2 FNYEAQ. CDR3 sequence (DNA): TGTGCCAGCAGCTTAAACGGAGGGGACACTGAAGCTTTCTTT. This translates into CASSLNGGDTEAFF.

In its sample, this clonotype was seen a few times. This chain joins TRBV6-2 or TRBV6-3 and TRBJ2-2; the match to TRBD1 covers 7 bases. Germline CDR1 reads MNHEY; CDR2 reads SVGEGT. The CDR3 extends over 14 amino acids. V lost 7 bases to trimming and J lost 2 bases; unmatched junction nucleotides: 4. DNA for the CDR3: TGTGCCAGCAAGAGGGACAGCAACACCGGGGAGCTGTTTTTT. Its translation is CASKRDSNTGELFF.

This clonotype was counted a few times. CDR3 residues: CSARVPGGRNQPQHF. CDR3 nucleotide sequence: TGCAGTGCTAGGGTCCCAGGGGGCCGCAATCAGCCCCAGCATTTT. This chain links TRBV20-1 with TRBJ1-5; 8 bases are shared with TRBD1. CDR3 length: 15 amino acids. J gave up 2 bases and V 3 bases, and 6 bases lay outside the gene matches. The germline V gene has CDR1 DFQATT and CDR2 SNEGSKA (reference sequence).

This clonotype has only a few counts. CDR3 DNA: TGTGCCAGCAGCGTAACAGGGACAGGGTTTAACACTGAAGCTTTCTTT. It specifies CASSVTGTGFNTEAFF. The chain employs TRBV7-2 and TRBJ1-1; 9 bases align to TRBD1. The CDR3 spans 16 residues. Germline trimming cut 5 bases from V and 2 bases from J; bases unmatched to any gene: 9. Per germline, CDR1 SGHTA and CDR2 FQGNSA. Based on the CDR3 plus reference TRBV7-2 and TRBJ1-1, the full variable domain is GAGVSQSPSNKVTEKGKDVELRCDPISGHTALYWYRQSLGQGLEFLIYFQGNSAPDKSGLPSDRFSAERTGGSVSTLTIQRTQQEDSAVYLCASSVTGTGFNTEAFFGQGTRLTVV.

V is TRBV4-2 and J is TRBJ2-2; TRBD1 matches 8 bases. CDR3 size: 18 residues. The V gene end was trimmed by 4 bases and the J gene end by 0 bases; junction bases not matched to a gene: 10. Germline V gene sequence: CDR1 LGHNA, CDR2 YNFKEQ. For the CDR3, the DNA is TGTGCCAGCAGCCGGGGGGCCCCGGGACAGGCGAACACCGGGGAGCTGTTTTTT. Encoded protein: CASSRGAPGQANTGELFF.

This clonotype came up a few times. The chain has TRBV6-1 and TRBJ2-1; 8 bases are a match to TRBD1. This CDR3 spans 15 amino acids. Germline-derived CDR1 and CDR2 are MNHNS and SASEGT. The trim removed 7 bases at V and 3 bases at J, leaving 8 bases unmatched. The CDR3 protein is CASTSGTGFYNEQFF. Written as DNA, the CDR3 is TGTGCCAGCACCTCCGGGACAGGATTCTACAATGAGCAGTTCTTC.

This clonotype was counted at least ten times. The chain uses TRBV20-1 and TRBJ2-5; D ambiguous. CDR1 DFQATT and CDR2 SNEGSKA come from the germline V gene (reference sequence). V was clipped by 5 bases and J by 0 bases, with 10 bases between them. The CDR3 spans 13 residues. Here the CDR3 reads CSASYWHQETQYF. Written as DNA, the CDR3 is TGCAGTGCTTCTTATTGGCACCAAGAGACCCAGTACTTC.

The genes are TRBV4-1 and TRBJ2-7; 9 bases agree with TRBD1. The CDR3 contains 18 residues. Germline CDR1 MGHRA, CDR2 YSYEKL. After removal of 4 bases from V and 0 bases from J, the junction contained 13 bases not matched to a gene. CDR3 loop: CASSLSPAGTGSSYEQYF. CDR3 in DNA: TGCGCCAGCAGCCTTTCCCCAGCCGGGACAGGGAGCTCCTACGAGCAGTACTTC.

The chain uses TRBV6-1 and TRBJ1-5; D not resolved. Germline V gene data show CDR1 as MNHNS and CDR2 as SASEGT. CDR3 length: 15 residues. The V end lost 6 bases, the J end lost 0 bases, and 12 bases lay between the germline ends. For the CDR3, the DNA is TGTGCCAGCAGACGAGGACCGGATAGCAATCAGCCCCAGCATTTT. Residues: CASRRGPDSNQPQHF.

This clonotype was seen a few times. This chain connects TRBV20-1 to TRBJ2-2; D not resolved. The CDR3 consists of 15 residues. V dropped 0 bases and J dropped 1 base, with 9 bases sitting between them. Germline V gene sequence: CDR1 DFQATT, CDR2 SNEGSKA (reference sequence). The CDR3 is CSAREGGKNTGELFF. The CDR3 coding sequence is TGCAGTGCTAGAGAGGGTGGCAAGAACACCGGGGAGCTGTTTTTT.

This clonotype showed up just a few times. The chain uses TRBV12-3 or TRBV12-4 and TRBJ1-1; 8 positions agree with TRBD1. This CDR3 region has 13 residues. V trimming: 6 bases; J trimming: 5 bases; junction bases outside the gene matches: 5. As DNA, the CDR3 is TGTGCCAGCAGCCGGACAGGGATAACTGAAGCTTTCTTT. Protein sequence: CASSRTGITEAFF.